This T cell receptor (beta chain) was identified during a study of identical twins. The CDR3 sequence is 12 residues long. CDR1 and CDR2 (germline): MNHEY, SVGEGT. Trimming removed 7 bases at V and 4 bases at J, with 10 bases between. TCRdb used MiXCR to reprocess the 5' RACE reads, holding one entry per CDR3 protein. Among hundreds of thousands of distinct CDR3 sequences listed, about 20% were seen once. General study results and limits: While abundant cord blood beta clonotypes carried fewer insertions, memory repertoires showed no such pattern. Conclusions relied on cross-sectional statistical analysis, not following the same donors.

About this clonotype itself: What it binds is not known.

These data also featured in a second study, about T cells expressing NK-cell markers. That study reports: Where several donors were concerned, these clonotypes also led the CD3+CD56-NKG2C+ fraction. Unclear, still, was the HCMV specificity of the expanded NKG2C+ T cell clones.

The chain employs TRBV6-2 or TRBV6-3 and TRBJ2-5; D not resolved. The sample consisted of PBMCs. The sequence came from a woman between 18 and 30 years old in good health. The CDR3 loop is CASTTGGETQYF. The DNA for the CDR3 is TGTGCCAGCACCACGGGTGGAGAGACCCAGTACTTC.